The 26 T cell receptor beta chains presented below share a single source sample, sequenced in a study of T cell responses to AZD1222 COVID-19 vaccine. The assay was immunoSEQ multiplex PCR, and TCRdb's table has in-frame clones only and misses some. The table has 75,000 to 95,000 clones, around 85% seen once. The sample consisted of peripheral blood, taken 28 days after the second AZD1222 dose. Receptor source: an adult who received the AZD1222 COVID-19 vaccine.

The V call is TRBV10-1, the J call TRBJ2-7; 9 bases line up with TRBD1. The J segment lost 6 bases and the V segment lost 5 bases, leaving 8 bases of the junction unmatched. The CDR3 is 14 amino acids. Germline loops: CDR1 WNHNN, CDR2 SYGVQD (reference sequence). The CDR3 loop is CASSSGTGFFEQYF. The CDR3 DNA follows: TGCGCCAGCAGTTCCGGGACAGGGTTCTTCGAGCAGTACTTC.

A note on this clone: At one boundary the junction diverges from the germline segment, which might be a read error. The CDR3 nucleotides read TGCCTCAGCGGGTTCTTAGAAAGGTCGGAGACCCAGTACTTC. Protein product: CLSGFLERSETQYF. This sequence joins TRBV3-1 (or the pseudogene TRBV3-2) and TRBJ2-5; maybe TRBD2 (6 bases). CDR1 and CDR2 from the germline V gene are LGHDT and YNNKEL (reference sequence). The CDR3 spans 14 residues.

V gene TRBV27 combines with J gene TRBJ2-1; D possibly corresponds to TRBD1 (6 bases). The CDR3 sequence is 13 residues long. Germline V gene sequence: CDR1 MNHEY, CDR2 SMNVEV (reference sequence). Between the trimmed V and J ends, which lost 4 bases and 8 bases, there was a span of 12 bases. The CDR3 is CASSWQQGYEQFF. The CDR3 DNA is TGTGCCAGCAGTTGGCAACAGGGCTATGAGCAGTTCTTC.

The chain is built from TRBV28 and TRBJ2-1; 8 nucleotides line up with TRBD2. V gave up 8 bases and J gave up 6 bases; unmatched junction bases: 12. The CDR3 spans 15 residues. Germline V gene data show CDR1 as MDHEN and CDR2 as SYDVKM. The CDR3 DNA sequence: TGTGCCAGCCTTTCGCCGGGAGGGAGGGTCAATGAGCAGTTCTTC. Translation: CASLSPGGRVNEQFF.

CDR3 sequence reads: CASSEVGAYEQYF. The CDR3 nucleotides are TGTGCCAGCAGTGAGGTAGGGGCTTACGAGCAGTACTTC. The chain combines TRBV27 with TRBJ2-7; D might be TRBD1 (5 bases). CDR1 MNHEY and CDR2 SMNVEV come from the germline V gene (reference sequence). The CDR3 covers 13 residues. The V and J ends lost 5 bases and 4 bases respectively, with 12 bases between them.

J is TRBJ1-2 and V is TRBV27; the D is unclear. The CDR3 is made up of 11 amino acids. The germline CDR1 and CDR2 sequences are MNHEY and SMNVEV (reference sequence). Between the trimmed V and J ends, which lost 8 bases and 4 bases, there was a span of 8 bases. CDR3 protein: CASGQIYGYTF. DNA for the CDR3: TGTGCCAGCGGGCAGATCTATGGCTACACCTTC.

The genes are TRBV20-1 and TRBJ2-3; D possibly uses TRBD1 or TRBD2 (5 bases each). The V end lost 3 bases, the J end lost 0 bases, and 22 bases lay between the germline ends. The CDR3 runs 18 residues. The germline gives CDR1 DFQATT, CDR2 SNEGSKA (reference sequence). The CDR3 coding sequence is TGCAGTGCTAGTGTTAGACTGAGGGGACCCCCTAGCACAGATACGCAGTATTTT. It is translated as CSASVRLRGPPSTDTQYF.

This chain connects TRBV21-1 to TRBJ1-4. TRBV21-1 is deemed a pseudogene. This CDR3 is 16 amino acids long. DNA for the CDR3: TGTGCCAGCAGCAACGGCGTAGCAGGGGGGGATGAAAAACTGTTTTTT. The encoded protein is CASSNGVAGGDEKLFF.

For this clone: One end of the junction does not line up with germline, which may come from a read error. The rearrangement links TRBV5-1 to TRBJ2-3, with 13 bases that match TRBD2. CDR3 length equals 18 residues. From germline, CDR1 is SGHRS and CDR2 YFSETQ. The CDR3 region is CASSLGTSGVPWTDTHYF. CDR3 in DNA: TGCGCCAGCAGCCTAGGGACTAGCGGGGTCCCGTGGACAGATACGCATTATTTT.

The chain uses TRBV27 and TRBJ2-5; 10 bases agree with TRBD1. This CDR3 spans 14 amino acids. V gave up 6 bases and J gave up 7 bases; unmatched junction bases: 8. The germline gives CDR1 MNHEY, CDR2 SMNVEV (reference sequence). In DNA, the CDR3 is TGTGCCAGCAGAGGGACAGGGGAAATTCGGACCCAGTACTTC. Protein sequence: CASRGTGEIRTQYF.

V gene TRBV2 combines with J gene TRBJ2-7; TRBD2 agrees at 9 bases. The trim removed 9 bases at V and 4 bases at J, leaving 7 bases unmatched. Germline V gene data show CDR1 as SNHLY and CDR2 as FYNNEI. This CDR3 region has 13 residues. The CDR3, as DNA: TGTGCCAGTAAGCGGGAGGCCGGGTACGAGCAGTACTTC. Protein: CASKREAGYEQYF.

V is TRBV28 and J is TRBJ1-1; 7 positions agree with TRBD1. This CDR3 is 14 amino acids long. Looked up from germline, CDR1 is MDHEN and CDR2 is SYDVKM. The V and J ends lost 7 bases and 4 bases, in that order; junction bases with no gene match: 9. The CDR3, as DNA: TGTGCCAGCATAGTAACAGGGGCTTTCACTGAAGCTTTCTTT. Translating it yields CASIVTGAFTEAFF.

The J gene is TRBJ2-1, the V gene TRBV27; 14 bases align to TRBD2. With 3 bases clipped from V and 5 bases from J, the junction kept 6 bases outside the gene matches. The CDR3 totals 17 residues. Germline V gene data show CDR1 as MNHEY and CDR2 as SMNVEV (reference sequence). CDR3 DNA sequence: TGTGCCAGCAGTTTGATGGGACTAGCGGGAGTCAACAATGAGCAGTTCTTC. It translates to CASSLMGLAGVNNEQFF.

This rearrangement joins TRBV19 to TRBJ2-3, with D uncertain. The V and J ends lost 5 bases and 0 bases respectively, with 15 bases between them. Germline CDR1 and CDR2: LNHDA and SQIVND (reference sequence). The CDR3 covers 16 residues. The CDR3: CASSPGASISTDTQYF. The CDR3 DNA reads TGTGCCAGTAGTCCTGGAGCGTCTATTAGCACAGATACGCAGTATTTT.

The rearrangement joins TRBV18 to TRBJ1-2, with a weak D call TRBD1 (5 bases). CDR3 length: 16 residues. Trimming stripped 2 bases from V and 8 bases from J, with 21 bases between. Germline V gene data show CDR1 as KGHSH and CDR2 as LQKENI. CDR3 in amino acids: CASSPYGDPWIGGYTF. CDR3 DNA: TGTGCCAGCTCACCATACGGGGACCCATGGATAGGGGGCTACACCTTC.

The chain recombines TRBV6-5 with TRBJ2-1, with D uncertain. CDR1 and CDR2 from the germline V gene are MNHEY and SVGAGI. This CDR3 is built from 15 residues. V lost 0 bases to trimming and J lost 4 bases, with 10 bases between them. The CDR3 protein is CASSYSNGPYNEQFF. The CDR3 DNA reads TGTGCCAGCAGTTACTCGAACGGGCCTTACAATGAGCAGTTCTTC.

J is TRBJ2-1 and V is TRBV5-1; 10 bases align to TRBD2. The CDR3 covers 17 residues. CDR1 and CDR2 from the germline V gene are SGHRS and YFSETQ. Losses at the gene ends were 0 bases for V and 0 bases for J; bases not matched to a gene: 3. CDR3 sequence (DNA): TGCGCCAGCAGCTTGGAGCGGGGGGGCTTCTCCTACAATGAGCAGTTCTTC. Translation: CASSLERGGFSYNEQFF.

This rearrangement joins TRBV7-9 to TRBJ2-7; the match to TRBD2 covers 10 bases. Germline-derived CDR1 and CDR2 are SEHNR and FQNEAQ (reference sequence). CDR3 size: 15 residues. The trim removed 2 bases at V and 4 bases at J, leaving 5 bases unmatched. CDR3 nucleotide sequence: TGTGCCAGCAGCTTAATTAGGACTAGCGGATACGAGCAGTACTTC. Residues: CASSLIRTSGYEQYF.

This chain links TRBV30 with TRBJ1-1; D is possibly TRBD1 (6 bases). This CDR3 region has 15 residues. V lost 0 bases to trimming and J lost 10 bases, with 21 bases between them. CDR1 is GTSNPN, CDR2 SVGIG, per germline (reference sequence). For the CDR3, the DNA is TGTGCCTGGAGTGTATACGACAGGTCCGCGTCGGGAGCTTTCTTT. It codes for CAWSVYDRSASGAFF.

The gene calls are TRBV5-4 and TRBJ2-2, with 8 bases that match TRBD1. V trimming: 4 bases; J trimming: 6 bases; junction bases outside the gene matches: 5. This CDR3 is built from 14 residues. Germline V gives CDR1 SGHNT, CDR2 YYREEE (reference sequence). The CDR3 DNA reads as TGTGCCAGCAGCACTAGACAGGGGTCCGGGGAGCTGTTTTTT. Protein product: CASSTRQGSGELFF. Full variable domain (rest looked up from reference TRBV5-4 and TRBJ2-2): ETGVTQSPTHLIKTRGQQVTLRCSSQSGHNTVSWYQQALGQGPQFIFQYYREEENGRGNFPPRFSGLQFPNYSSELNVNALELDDSALYLCASSTRQGSGELFFGEGSRLTVL.

This clone was detected ten times or more. The V gene is TRBV4-3, the J gene TRBJ2-3; D is ambiguous. The germline CDR1 and CDR2 sequences are LGHNA and YSLEER. V was clipped by 4 bases and J by 1 base, with 9 bases between them. This CDR3 has 14 amino acids. DNA of the CDR3: TGCGCCAGCAGCCCCCTTGAGGGCACAGATACGCAGTATTTT. This encodes CASSPLEGTDTQYF.

This sequence joins TRBV9 and TRBJ2-1; D remains unclear. The CDR3 sequence is 15 residues long. The V and J ends lost 0 bases and 2 bases respectively, with 9 bases between them. Germline V gene lookup returns CDR1 SGDLS and CDR2 YYNGEE. The CDR3 region is CASSVDGDTYNEQFF. The CDR3 DNA reads as TGTGCCAGCAGCGTAGATGGGGATACCTACAATGAGCAGTTCTTC. Looking up the rest from reference TRBV9 and TRBJ2-1 gives the full variable domain: DSGVTQTPKHLITATGQRVTLRCSPRSGDLSVYWYQQSLDQGLQFLIQYYNGEERAKGNILERFSAQQFPDLHSELNLSSLELGDSALYFCASSVDGDTYNEQFFGPGTRLTVL.

The J gene is TRBJ2-1, the V gene TRBV12-3 or TRBV12-4, with TRBD1 matching over 7 bases. With 1 base clipped from V and 6 bases from J, the junction kept 0 bases outside the gene matches. The CDR3 spans 13 residues. The CDR3 spells CASSLGQGNEQFF. The CDR3 nucleotides read TGTGCCAGCAGTTTAGGACAGGGCAATGAGCAGTTCTTC.

V gene TRBV3-1 (or the pseudogene TRBV3-2) combines with J gene TRBJ1-2, with a weak D call TRBD1 (6 bases). Germline values: CDR1 LGHDT, CDR2 YNNKEL (reference sequence). CDR3 length: 16 amino acids. Trimming left V 0 bases short and J 0 bases short, with 11 bases between. CDR3 nucleotide sequence: TGTGCCAGCAGCCAAGATCAAACAGGGCCTAACTATGGCTACACCTTC. Its protein product is CASSQDQTGPNYGYTF.

This chain joins TRBV10-2 and TRBJ2-2; D is uncertain. V dropped 2 bases and J dropped 2 bases, with 12 bases sitting between them. The CDR3 consists of 16 residues. Per the germline V gene, CDR1 is WSHSY and CDR2 is SAAADI. The CDR3 reads CASSEVEGLNTGELFF. In DNA, the CDR3 is TGCGCCAGCAGTGAGGTAGAAGGGCTAAACACCGGGGAGCTGTTTTTT.

This sequence joins TRBV5-1 and TRBJ1-2, with TRBD1 identical over 8 bases. Looked up from germline, CDR1 is SGHRS and CDR2 is YFSETQ. Trimming took 3 bases from V and 2 from J; bases not matched to a gene: 15. The CDR3 sequence is 18 residues long. Written as DNA, the CDR3 is TGCGCCAGCAGCTATTTGTGGGGGGCGACAGGGGTAAACTATGGCTACACCTTC. Translation gives CASSYLWGATGVNYGYTF. The whole variable domain, filled in from reference TRBV5-1 and TRBJ1-2, reads KAGVTQTPRYLIKTRGQQVTLSCSPISGHRSVSWYQQTPGQGLQFLFEYFSETQRNKGNFPGRFSGRQFSNSRSEMNVSTLELGDSALYLCASSYLWGATGVNYGYTFGSGTRLTVV.